This T cell receptor (beta chain) was captured in a study of blood T cell repertoires in COVID-19. This CDR3 contains 15 residues. Per the germline V gene, CDR1 is LNHDA and CDR2 is SQIVND (reference sequence). The ends lost 9 bases at V and 2 bases at J; junction bases unmatched: 9. This table comes from immunoSEQ multiplex PCR, and its TCRdb copy is limited to in-frame clones, with some not included. The repertoire holds about 400,000 clones, with approximately 88% as singletons. The sequence came from a woman aged 40-49 years with acute COVID-19. Source material: PBMCs or T cells enriched from blood (not recorded which). The V call is TRBV19, the J call TRBJ2-1, with TRBD2 identical over 8 bases. CDR3 nucleotides: TGTGCCAGCAAGAGTAGCGGGGCCGCCTACAATGAGCAGTTCTTC. This codes for CASKSSGAAYNEQFF.